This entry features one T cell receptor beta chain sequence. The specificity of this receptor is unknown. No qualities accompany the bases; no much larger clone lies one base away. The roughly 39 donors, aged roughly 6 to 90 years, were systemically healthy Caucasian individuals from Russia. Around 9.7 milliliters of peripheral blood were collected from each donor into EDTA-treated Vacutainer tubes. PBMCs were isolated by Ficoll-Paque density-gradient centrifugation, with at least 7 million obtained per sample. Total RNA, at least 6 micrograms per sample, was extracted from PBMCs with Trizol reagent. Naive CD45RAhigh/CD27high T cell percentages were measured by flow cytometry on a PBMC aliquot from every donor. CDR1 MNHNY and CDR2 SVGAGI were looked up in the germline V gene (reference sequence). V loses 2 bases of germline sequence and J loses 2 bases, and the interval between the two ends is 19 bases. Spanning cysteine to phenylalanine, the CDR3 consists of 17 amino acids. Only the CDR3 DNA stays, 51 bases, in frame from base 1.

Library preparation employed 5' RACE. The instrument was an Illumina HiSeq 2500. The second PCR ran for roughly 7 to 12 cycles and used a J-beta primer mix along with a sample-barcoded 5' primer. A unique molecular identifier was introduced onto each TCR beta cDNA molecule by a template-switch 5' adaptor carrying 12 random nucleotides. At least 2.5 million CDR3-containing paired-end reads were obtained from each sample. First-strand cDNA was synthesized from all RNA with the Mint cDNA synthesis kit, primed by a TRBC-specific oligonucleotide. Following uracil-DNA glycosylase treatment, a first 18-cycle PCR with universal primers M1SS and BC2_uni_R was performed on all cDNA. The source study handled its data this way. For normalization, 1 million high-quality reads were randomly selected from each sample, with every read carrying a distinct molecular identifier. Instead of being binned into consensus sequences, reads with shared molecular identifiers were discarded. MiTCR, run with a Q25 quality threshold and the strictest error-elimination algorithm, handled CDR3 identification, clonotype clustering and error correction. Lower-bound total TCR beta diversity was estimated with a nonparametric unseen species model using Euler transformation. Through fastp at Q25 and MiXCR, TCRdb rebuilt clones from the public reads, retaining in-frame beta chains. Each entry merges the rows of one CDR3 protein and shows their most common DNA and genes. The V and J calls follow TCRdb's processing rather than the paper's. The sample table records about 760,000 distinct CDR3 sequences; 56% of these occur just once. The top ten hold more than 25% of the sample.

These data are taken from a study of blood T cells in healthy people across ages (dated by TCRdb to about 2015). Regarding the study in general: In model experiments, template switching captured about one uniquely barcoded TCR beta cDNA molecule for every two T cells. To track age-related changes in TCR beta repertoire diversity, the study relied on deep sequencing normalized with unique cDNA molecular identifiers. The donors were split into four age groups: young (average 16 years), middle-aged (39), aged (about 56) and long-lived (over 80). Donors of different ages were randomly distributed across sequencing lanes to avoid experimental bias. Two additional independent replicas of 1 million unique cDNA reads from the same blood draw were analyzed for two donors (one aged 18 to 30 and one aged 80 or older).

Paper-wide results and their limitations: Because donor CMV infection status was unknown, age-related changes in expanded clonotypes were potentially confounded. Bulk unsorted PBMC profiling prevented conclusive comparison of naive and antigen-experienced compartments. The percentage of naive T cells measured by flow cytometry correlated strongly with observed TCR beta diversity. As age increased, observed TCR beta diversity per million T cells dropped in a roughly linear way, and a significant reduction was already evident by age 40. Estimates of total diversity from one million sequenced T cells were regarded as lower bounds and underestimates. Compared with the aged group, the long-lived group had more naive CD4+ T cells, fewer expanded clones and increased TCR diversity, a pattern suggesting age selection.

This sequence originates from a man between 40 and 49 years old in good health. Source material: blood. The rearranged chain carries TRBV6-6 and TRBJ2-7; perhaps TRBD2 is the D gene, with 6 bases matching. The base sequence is TGTGCCAGCAGTTACAGTCTGGCGGGACGGAAAACCTACGAGCAGTACTTC. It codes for CASSYSLAGRKTYEQYF.